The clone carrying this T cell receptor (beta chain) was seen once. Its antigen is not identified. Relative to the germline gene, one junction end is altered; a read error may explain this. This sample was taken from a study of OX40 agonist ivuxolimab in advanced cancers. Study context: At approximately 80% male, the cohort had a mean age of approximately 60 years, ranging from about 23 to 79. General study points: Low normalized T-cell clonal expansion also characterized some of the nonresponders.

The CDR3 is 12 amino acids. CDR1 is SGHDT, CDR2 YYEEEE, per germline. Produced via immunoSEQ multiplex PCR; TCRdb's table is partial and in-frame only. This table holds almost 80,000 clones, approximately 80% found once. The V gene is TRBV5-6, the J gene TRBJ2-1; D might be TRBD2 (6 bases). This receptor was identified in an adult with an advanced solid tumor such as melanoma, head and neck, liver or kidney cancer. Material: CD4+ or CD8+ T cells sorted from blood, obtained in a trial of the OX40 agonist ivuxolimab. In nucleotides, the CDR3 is TGTGCCAGCAGCTACTCGCGGGACGATCATGTCTTC. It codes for CASSYSRDDHVF.